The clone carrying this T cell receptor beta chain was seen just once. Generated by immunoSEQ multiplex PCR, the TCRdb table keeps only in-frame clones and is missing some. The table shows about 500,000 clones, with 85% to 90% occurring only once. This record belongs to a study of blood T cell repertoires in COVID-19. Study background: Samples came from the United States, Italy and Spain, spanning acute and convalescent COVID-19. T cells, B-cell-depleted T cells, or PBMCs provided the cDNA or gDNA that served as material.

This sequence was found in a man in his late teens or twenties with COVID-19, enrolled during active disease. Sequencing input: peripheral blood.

CDR3 sequence (DNA): TGTGCCAGCAGCTTGGATGGCAGGGGGGAGGAAAAACTGTTTTTT. This codes for CASSLDGRGEEKLFF. This chain joins TRBV5-5 and TRBJ1-4; the match to TRBD1 covers 7 bases. Looked up from germline, CDR1 is SGHKS and CDR2 is YYEKEE (reference sequence). V dropped 0 bases and J dropped 8; count of bases not matched to a gene: 7. There are 15 residues in the CDR3. The variable domain in full, with the rest retrieved from reference TRBV5-5 and TRBJ1-4, is DAGVTQSPTHLIKTRGQQVTLRCSPISGHKSVSWYQQVLGQGPQFIFQYYEKEERGRGNFPDRFSARQFPNYSSELNVNALLLGDSALYLCASSLDGRGEEKLFFGSGTQLSVL.